These 22 T cell receptor beta chains were sequenced from one sample in a study of blood T cell repertoires in COVID-19. Measured with immunoSEQ multiplex PCR; TCRdb has only the in-frame clones, and not every one. The sample lists more than 110,000 clones; under 90% were seen once. Sequencing was carried out using peripheral blood. The receptors were sampled from a human donor in a cohort sampled during active COVID-19.

The rearrangement links TRBV11-1 to TRBJ2-3, with D possibly TRBD2 on 6 matching bases. The CDR3 consists of 15 residues. Germline V gene lookup returns CDR1 SGHAT and CDR2 FQDESV (reference sequence). The V and J ends lost 4 bases and 4 bases respectively, with 15 bases between them. The CDR3 nucleotides read TGTGCCAGCAGCTACCGCGGGAATTCGGCAGATACGCAGTATTTT. Its protein product is CASSYRGNSADTQYF.

The chain links TRBV10-3 to TRBJ2-1, with a possible D match to TRBD2 (6 bases). Germline assignment: CDR1 ENHRY and CDR2 SYGVKD. Trimming removed 8 bases from V and 5 bases from J, with 10 bases in between. CDR3 length equals 12 residues. DNA of the CDR3: TGTGCCATCCGGAGGGGAAACAATGAGCAGTTCTTC. It codes for CAIRRGNNEQFF.

This chain joins TRBV5-1 and TRBJ1-2; D is possibly TRBD1 (5 bases). V lost 4 bases and J 6 bases, leaving 13 bases between the germline ends. Looked up from germline, CDR1 is SGHRS and CDR2 is YFSETQ. This CDR3 is built from 13 residues. The CDR3: CASSPGGKHGYTF. The CDR3 DNA reads TGCGCCAGCAGCCCCGGGGGGAAGCATGGCTACACCTTC.

J is TRBJ2-3 and V is TRBV25-1, with 7 positions matching TRBD1. The CDR3 has 15 amino acids. CDR1 and CDR2 (germline): MGHDK, SYGVNS. J lost 3 bases, V lost 4 bases, and 7 bases had no gene match. The CDR3 loop is CASSVQGGATDTQYF. For the CDR3, the DNA is TGTGCCAGCAGTGTCCAAGGGGGCGCGACAGATACGCAGTATTTT.

A remark on this clone: Within the sample, other DNA sequences also encode this same CDR3. The chain uses TRBV10-3 and TRBJ2-2; 9 bases are shared with TRBD1. Germline assignment: CDR1 ENHRY and CDR2 SYGVKD. CDR3 length: 15 residues. V shed 6 bases and J 2 bases; nucleotides not matched to a gene: 4. CDR3 DNA: TGTGCCATCAGGGCGGGACAGGGAAACACCGGGGAGCTGTTTTTT. Translated, it gives CAIRAGQGNTGELFF.

The gene calls are TRBV19 and TRBJ2-2; the match to TRBD1 covers 8 bases. Per the germline V gene, CDR1 is LNHDA and CDR2 is SQIVND (reference sequence). V lost 2 bases, J lost 7 bases, and 3 bases stayed unmatched. CDR3 size: 14 residues. In DNA form, the CDR3 reads TGTGCCAGTAGTATACAGGGGGCCATCGGGGAGCTGTTTTTT. Protein: CASSIQGAIGELFF. Variable domain in full (rest from reference TRBV19 and TRBJ2-2): DGGITQSPKYLFRKEGQNVTLSCEQNLNHDAMYWYRQDPGQGLRLIYYSQIVNDFQKGDIAEGYSVSREKKESFPLTVTSAQKNPTAFYLCASSIQGAIGELFFGEGSRLTVL.

V is TRBV6-2 or TRBV6-3 and J is TRBJ2-5; D gene uncertain. CDR1 and CDR2 (germline): MNHEY, SVGEGT. CDR3 length: 12 amino acids. The V end was cut by 5 bases, the J end by 5 bases, with 9 bases between. Here the CDR3 reads CASSPLEETQYF. CDR3 nucleotide sequence: TGTGCCAGCAGTCCCCTCGAGGAGACCCAGTACTTC.

V is TRBV5-1 and J is TRBJ2-3; weak D call: TRBD2 (6 bases). The CDR3 loop spans 16 amino acids. The V end was cut by 3 bases, the J end by 5 bases, with 19 bases between. Germline assignment: CDR1 SGHRS and CDR2 YFSETQ. In DNA form, the CDR3 reads TGCGCCAGCAGCTCCGGGAGCAGGCCTCCGGGAGATACGCAGTATTTT. Translated, it gives CASSSGSRPPGDTQYF.

V is TRBV19 and J is TRBJ1-3; D is uncertain. Trimming left V 1 base short and J 3 bases short, with 10 bases between. Germline loops: CDR1 LNHDA, CDR2 SQIVND (reference sequence). The CDR3 has 15 amino acids. CDR3 nucleotide sequence: TGTGCCAGTAGTATAGGAGGCCTCGGTGGAAACACCATATATTTT. Translation: CASSIGGLGGNTIYF.

The chain is built from TRBV15 and TRBJ1-2; D remains unclear. CDR3 size: 14 residues. The V gene's germline CDR1 is LNHNV and CDR2 YYDKDF (reference sequence). The germline V and J ends were trimmed by 6 bases and 1 base, with 12 bases remaining between them. CDR3 sequence reads: CATSHTQLNYGYTF. CDR3 bases: TGTGCCACCAGTCATACTCAACTTAACTATGGCTACACCTTC.

The chain has TRBV4-3 and TRBJ1-6; D remains unclear. Germline CDR1 and CDR2: LGHNA and YSLEER. The CDR3 has 16 residues. V was trimmed by 1 base and J by 1 base, leaving 8 bases between them. The CDR3 DNA is TGCGCCAGCAGCCAAGCCGGGGAGTCCTATAATTCACCCCTCCACTTT. Its protein is CASSQAGESYNSPLHF.

The rearrangement links TRBV6-6 to TRBJ2-1; TRBD1 matches 8 bases. This CDR3 spans 16 amino acids. Germline loops: CDR1 MNHNY, CDR2 SVGAGI (reference sequence). V lost 5 bases, J lost 0 bases, and 6 bases stayed unmatched. The CDR3 is CASSRQGASSYNEQFF. CDR3 in DNA: TGTGCCAGCAGTCGTCAGGGGGCGAGCTCCTACAATGAGCAGTTCTTC.

The chain employs TRBV9 and TRBJ2-6; no firm D call. V lost 4 bases to trimming and J lost 0 bases, with 11 bases between them. Germline loops: CDR1 SGDLS, CDR2 YYNGEE. The CDR3 totals 16 residues. CDR3 sequence (DNA): TGTGCCAGCAGCCCCCGCGCGAGCTCTGGGGCCAACGTCCTGACTTTC. Its translation is CASSPRASSGANVLTF.

The chain links TRBV5-1 to TRBJ2-6, with 7 bases lining up with TRBD2. The CDR3 contains 16 residues. V shed 4 bases, J shed 2 bases, and the junction held 6 bases outside the gene matches. CDR1 and CDR2 from the germline V gene are SGHRS and YFSETQ. The CDR3: CASSLSLAAGANVLTF. In DNA form, the CDR3 reads TGCGCCAGCAGCCTCTCCCTAGCGGCTGGGGCCAACGTCCTGACTTTC.

The V call is TRBV5-1, the J call TRBJ2-7, with D perhaps TRBD1 (6 bases). Trimming cost V 4 bases and J 6 bases, with 14 bases left between them. The germline V gene encodes CDR1 SGHRS and CDR2 YFSETQ. The CDR3 is 13 amino acids. CDR3 loop: CASSPHRVAEQYF. The CDR3 region has the DNA TGCGCCAGCAGCCCTCACAGGGTCGCCGAGCAGTACTTC.

Here the CDR3 reads CASSLRDRVGIQPQHF. CDR3 DNA: TGTGCCAGCAGCTTAAGGGACAGGGTTGGTATTCAGCCCCAGCATTTT. The chain combines TRBV7-8 with TRBJ1-5, with TRBD1 identical over 9 bases. CDR3 length equals 16 residues. With V trimmed by 2 bases and J by 6 bases, 8 bases remained unmatched. Germline assignment: CDR1 SGHVS and CDR2 FQNEAQ.

This clone came up a few times. The chain has TRBV7-9 and TRBJ1-2, with 7 bases lining up with TRBD1. V dropped 5 bases and J dropped 8; count of bases not matched to a gene: 8. The germline V gene has CDR1 SEHNR and CDR2 FQNEAQ (reference sequence). This CDR3 has 13 residues. The CDR3 reads CASSLGGHTGYTF. CDR3 nucleotide sequence: TGTGCCAGCAGCCTAGGGGGCCACACCGGCTACACCTTC.

The chain carries TRBV6-5 and TRBJ2-5; TRBD2 is a possible D gene (6 bases). V was trimmed by 2 bases and J by 2 bases, leaving 9 bases between them. Per germline, CDR1 MNHEY and CDR2 SVGAGI. This CDR3 has 14 amino acids. CDR3 sequence: CASSYPGRQETQYF. The CDR3 DNA reads as TGTGCCAGCAGTTACCCTGGGAGGCAAGAGACCCAGTACTTC.

The rearrangement joins TRBV18 to TRBJ1-5, with a weak D call TRBD1 (5 bases). The V end was cut by 3 bases, the J end by 2 bases, with 14 bases between. From germline, CDR1 is KGHSH and CDR2 LQKENI. The CDR3 length is 16 residues. The CDR3 DNA sequence: TGTGCCAGCTCACCTAATCAGGGCAGGGGCAATCAGCCCCAGCATTTT. This encodes CASSPNQGRGNQPQHF.

The chain links TRBV19 to TRBJ1-6, with D hard to call. The CDR3 consists of 13 residues. Germline CDR1 LNHDA, CDR2 SQIVND (reference sequence). Between the trimmed V and J ends, which lost 5 bases and 8 bases, there was a span of 10 bases. The CDR3 DNA sequence: TGTGCCAGTAGTTCCGAGGCAGATTCACCCCTCCACTTT. Translating it yields CASSSEADSPLHF.

This clone appeared a few times. V and J are TRBV14 and TRBJ2-3; D perhaps matches TRBD2 (7 bases). Trimming shortened V by 6 bases and J by 4 bases, and 11 bases separated the two germline ends. This CDR3 is 13 amino acids long. In germline, CDR1 is SGHDN, CDR2 FVKESK. The CDR3 here is CASSRGAADTQYF. The CDR3 coding sequence is TGTGCCAGCAGTCGGGGGGCTGCAGATACGCAGTATTTT.

The chain recombines TRBV6-2 or TRBV6-3 with TRBJ1-4; D remains ambiguous. The ends were cut back, 2 bases at V and 7 bases at J, with 17 bases in the middle. This CDR3 contains 16 residues. The V gene's germline CDR1 is MNHEY and CDR2 SVGEGT. CDR3 nucleotides: TGTGCCAGCAGTTACCATAGCACCCGTGGGAGTGAAAAACTGTTTTTT. Amino acids: CASSYHSTRGSEKLFF.